This TCR beta chain was recovered during a study of shared clonotypes between healthy human individuals. Concerning this clone: Antigen unknown.

In germline, CDR1 is MNHEY, CDR2 SVGAGI. Trimming stripped 5 bases from V and 7 bases from J, with 19 bases between. This CDR3 spans 15 amino acids. Source study methods: Junction-only immunoSEQ sequences carried no quality scores, so filtering differed. Sequencing used immunoSEQ multiplex PCR; TCRdb keeps in-frame clones, though not all of them. The V and J calls and clone size are taken from that table; D and trimming were inferred from the DNA. The table shows about 680,000 clones, with around 73% occurring only once. General study results and limits: An expected dependence of interdonor clonotype sharing on sequencing depth was noted. For naive CD4 cells, roughly 4.8% of clonotypes were shared across several donors.

A CD45RA+ naive subset and a CD45RA-negative memory subset were split from CD4+ cells. Material: memory CD4+ T cells sorted from blood. Sample subset: CD45RA-negative fraction. The rearrangement links TRBV6-5 to TRBJ2-3; D may be TRBD2 (5 bases). This TCR was sampled from a woman aged 30 to 39 in good health. DNA for the CDR3: TGTGCCAGCAGTCAAGGAGCGGACCCTGGAAATACGCAGTATTTT. Residues: CASSQGADPGNTQYF.